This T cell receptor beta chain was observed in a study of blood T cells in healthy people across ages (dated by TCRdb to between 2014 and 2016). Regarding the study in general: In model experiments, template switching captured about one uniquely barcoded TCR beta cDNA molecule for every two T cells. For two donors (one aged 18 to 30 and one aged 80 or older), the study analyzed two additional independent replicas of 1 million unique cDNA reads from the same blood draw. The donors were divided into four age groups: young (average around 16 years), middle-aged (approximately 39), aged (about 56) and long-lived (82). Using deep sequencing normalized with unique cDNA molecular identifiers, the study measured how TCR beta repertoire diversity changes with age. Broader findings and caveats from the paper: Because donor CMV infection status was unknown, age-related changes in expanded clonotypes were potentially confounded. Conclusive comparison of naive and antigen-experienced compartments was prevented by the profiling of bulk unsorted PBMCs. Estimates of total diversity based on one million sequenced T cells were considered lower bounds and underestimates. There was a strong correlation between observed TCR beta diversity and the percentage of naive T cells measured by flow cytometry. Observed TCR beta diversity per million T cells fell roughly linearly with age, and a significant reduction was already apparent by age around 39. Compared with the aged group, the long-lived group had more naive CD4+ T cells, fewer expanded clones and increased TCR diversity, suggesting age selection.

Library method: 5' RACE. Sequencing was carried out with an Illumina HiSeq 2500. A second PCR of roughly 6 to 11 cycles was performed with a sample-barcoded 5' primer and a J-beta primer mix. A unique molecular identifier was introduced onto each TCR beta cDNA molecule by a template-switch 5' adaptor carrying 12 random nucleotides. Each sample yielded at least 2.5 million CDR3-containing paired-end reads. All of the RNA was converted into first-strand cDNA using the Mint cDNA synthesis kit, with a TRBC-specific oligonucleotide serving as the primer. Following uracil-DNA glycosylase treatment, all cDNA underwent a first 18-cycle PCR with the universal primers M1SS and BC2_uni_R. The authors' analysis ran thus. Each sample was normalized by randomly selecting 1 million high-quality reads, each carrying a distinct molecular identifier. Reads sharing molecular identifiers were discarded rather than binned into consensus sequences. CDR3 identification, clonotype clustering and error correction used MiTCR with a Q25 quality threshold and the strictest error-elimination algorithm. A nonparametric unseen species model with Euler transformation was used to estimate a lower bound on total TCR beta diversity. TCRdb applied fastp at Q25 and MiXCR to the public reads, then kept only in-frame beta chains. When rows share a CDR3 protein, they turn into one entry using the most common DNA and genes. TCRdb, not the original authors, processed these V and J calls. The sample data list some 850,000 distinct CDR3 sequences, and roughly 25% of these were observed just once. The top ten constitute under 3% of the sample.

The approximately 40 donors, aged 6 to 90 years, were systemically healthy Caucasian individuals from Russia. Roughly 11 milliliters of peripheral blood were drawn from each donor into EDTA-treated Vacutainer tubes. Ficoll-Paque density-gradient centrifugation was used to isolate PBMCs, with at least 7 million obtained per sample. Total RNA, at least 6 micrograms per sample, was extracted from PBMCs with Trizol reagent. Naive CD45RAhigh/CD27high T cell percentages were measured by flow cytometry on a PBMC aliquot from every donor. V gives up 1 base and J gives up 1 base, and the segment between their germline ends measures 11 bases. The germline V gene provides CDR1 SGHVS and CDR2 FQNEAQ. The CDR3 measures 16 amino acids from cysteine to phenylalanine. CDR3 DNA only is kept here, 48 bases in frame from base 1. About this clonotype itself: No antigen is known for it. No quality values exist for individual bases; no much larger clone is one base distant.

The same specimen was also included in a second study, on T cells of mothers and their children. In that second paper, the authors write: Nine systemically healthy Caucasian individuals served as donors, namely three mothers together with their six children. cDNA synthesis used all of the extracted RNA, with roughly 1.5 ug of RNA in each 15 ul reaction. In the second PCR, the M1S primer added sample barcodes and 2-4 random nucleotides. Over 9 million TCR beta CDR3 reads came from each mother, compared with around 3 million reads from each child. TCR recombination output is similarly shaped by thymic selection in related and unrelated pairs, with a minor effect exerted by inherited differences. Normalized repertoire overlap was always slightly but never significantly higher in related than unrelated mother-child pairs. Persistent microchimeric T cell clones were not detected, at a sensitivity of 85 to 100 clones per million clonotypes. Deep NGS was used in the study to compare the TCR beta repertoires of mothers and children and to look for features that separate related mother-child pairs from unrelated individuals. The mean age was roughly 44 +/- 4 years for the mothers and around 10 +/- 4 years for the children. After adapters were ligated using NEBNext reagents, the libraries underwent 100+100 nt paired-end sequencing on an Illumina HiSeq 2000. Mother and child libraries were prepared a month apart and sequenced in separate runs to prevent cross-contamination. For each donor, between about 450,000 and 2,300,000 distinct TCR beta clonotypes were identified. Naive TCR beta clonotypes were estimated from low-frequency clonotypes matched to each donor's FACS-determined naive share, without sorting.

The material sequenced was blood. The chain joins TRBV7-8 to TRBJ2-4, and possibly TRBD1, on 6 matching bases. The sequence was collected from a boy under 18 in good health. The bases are TGTGCCAGCAGCTTAGTCACAGGGAAGGCCAAAAACATTCAGTACTTC. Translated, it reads CASSLVTGKAKNIQYF.